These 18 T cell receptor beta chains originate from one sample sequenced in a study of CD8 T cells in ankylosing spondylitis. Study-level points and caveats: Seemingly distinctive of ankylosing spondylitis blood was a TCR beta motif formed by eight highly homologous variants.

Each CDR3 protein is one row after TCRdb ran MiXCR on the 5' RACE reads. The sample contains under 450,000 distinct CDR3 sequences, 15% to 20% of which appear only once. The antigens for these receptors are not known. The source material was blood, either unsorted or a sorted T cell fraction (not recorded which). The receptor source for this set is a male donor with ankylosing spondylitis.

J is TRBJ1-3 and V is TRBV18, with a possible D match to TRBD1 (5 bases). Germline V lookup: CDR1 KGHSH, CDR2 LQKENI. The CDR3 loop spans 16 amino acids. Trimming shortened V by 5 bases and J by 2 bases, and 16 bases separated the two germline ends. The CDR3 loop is CASSSTAGDPGNTIYF. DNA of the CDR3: TGTGCCAGCTCAAGTACCGCCGGGGACCCTGGAAACACCATATATTTT.

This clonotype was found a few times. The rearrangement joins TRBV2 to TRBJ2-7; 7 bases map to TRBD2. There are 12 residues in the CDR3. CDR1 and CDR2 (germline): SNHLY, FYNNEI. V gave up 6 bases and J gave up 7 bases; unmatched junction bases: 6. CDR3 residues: CASSRTRLEQYF. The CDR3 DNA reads TGTGCCAGCAGCCGGACTAGATTAGAGCAGTACTTC.

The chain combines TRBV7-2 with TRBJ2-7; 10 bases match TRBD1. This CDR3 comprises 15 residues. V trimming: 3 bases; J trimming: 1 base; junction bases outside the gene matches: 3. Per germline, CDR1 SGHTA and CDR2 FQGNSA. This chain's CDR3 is CASSFRDRGSYEQYF. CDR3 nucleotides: TGTGCCAGCAGCTTCCGGGACAGGGGTTCCTACGAGCAGTACTTC.

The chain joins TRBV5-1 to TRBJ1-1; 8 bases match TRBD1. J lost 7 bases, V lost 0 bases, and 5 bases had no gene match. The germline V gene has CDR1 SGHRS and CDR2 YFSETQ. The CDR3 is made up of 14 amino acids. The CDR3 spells CASSLGGQAIEAFF. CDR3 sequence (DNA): TGCGCCAGCAGCTTGGGGGGACAGGCTATTGAAGCTTTCTTT.

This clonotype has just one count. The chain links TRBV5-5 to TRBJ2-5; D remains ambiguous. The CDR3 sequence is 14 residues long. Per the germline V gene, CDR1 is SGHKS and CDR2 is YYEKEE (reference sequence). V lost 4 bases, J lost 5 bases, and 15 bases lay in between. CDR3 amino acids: CASSHRAQAETQYF. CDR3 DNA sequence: TGTGCCAGCAGCCACCGGGCCCAAGCGGAGACCCAGTACTTC. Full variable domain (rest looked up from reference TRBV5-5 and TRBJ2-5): DAGVTQSPTHLIKTRGQQVTLRCSPISGHKSVSWYQQVLGQGPQFIFQYYEKEERGRGNFPDRFSARQFPNYSSELNVNALLLGDSALYLCASSHRAQAETQYFGPGTRLLVL.

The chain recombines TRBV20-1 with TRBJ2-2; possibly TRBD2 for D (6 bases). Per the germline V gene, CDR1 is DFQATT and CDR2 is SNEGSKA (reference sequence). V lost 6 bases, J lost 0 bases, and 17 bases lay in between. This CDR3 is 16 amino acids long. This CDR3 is CSARQSGRPNTGELFF. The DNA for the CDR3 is TGCAGTGCCCGACAGAGCGGGCGTCCGAACACCGGGGAGCTGTTTTTT.

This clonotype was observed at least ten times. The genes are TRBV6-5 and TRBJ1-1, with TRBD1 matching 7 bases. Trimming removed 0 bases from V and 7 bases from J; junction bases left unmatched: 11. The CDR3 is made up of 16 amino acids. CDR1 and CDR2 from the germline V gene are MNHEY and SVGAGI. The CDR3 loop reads CASSYSLWDREIEAFF. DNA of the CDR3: TGTGCCAGCAGTTACTCGCTCTGGGACAGAGAGATTGAAGCTTTCTTT.

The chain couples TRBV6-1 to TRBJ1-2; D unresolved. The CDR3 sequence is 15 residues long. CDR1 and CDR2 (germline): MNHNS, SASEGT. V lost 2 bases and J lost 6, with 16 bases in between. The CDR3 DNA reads TGTGCCAGCAGTGAACGGGAGGGCCGGGCCCATGGCTACACCTTC. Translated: CASSEREGRAHGYTF.

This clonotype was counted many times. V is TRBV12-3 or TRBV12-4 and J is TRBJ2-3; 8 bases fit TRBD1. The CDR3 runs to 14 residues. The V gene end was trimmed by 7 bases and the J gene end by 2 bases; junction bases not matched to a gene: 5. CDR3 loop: CASKVTGDTDTQYF. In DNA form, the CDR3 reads TGTGCCAGCAAAGTGACAGGGGACACAGATACGCAGTATTTT.

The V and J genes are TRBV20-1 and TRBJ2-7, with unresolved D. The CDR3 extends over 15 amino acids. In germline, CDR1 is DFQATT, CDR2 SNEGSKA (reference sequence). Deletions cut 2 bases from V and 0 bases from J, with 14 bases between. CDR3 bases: TGCAGTGCTAGATTAGCTAGTATGAGCTCCTACGAGCAGTACTTC. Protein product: CSARLASMSSYEQYF.

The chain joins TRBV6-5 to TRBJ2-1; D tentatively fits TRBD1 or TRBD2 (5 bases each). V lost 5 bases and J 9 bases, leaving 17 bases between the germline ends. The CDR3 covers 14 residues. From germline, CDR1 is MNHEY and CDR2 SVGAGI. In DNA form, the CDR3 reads TGTGCCAGCAGTAACCGGGACCCGAGGGGTGAGCAGTTCTTC. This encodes CASSNRDPRGEQFF.

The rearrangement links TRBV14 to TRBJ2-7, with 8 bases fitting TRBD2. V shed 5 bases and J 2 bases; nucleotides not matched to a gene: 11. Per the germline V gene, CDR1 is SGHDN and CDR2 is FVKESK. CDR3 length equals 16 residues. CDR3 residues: CASSGPGGTEAYEQYF. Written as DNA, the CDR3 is TGTGCCAGCAGCGGCCCGGGAGGGACGGAAGCCTACGAGCAGTACTTC.

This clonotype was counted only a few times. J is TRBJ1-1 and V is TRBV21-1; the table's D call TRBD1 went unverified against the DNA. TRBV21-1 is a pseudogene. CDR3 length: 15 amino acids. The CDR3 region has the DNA TGTGCCAGCAGCAAAGCGCGGGGCTTGAACACTGAAGCTTTCTTT. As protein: CASSKARGLNTEAFF.

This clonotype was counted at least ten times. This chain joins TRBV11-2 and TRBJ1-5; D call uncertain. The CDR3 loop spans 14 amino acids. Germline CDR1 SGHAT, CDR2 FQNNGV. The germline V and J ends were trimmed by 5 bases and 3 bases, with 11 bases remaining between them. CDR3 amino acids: CASSPEGTNQPQHF. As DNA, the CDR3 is TGTGCCAGCAGCCCTGAGGGAACCAATCAGCCCCAGCATTTT.

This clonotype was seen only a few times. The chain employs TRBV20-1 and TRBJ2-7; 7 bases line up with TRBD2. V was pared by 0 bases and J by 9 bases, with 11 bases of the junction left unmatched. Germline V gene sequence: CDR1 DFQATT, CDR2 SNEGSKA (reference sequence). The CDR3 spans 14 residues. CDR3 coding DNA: TGCAGTGCTAGAGATGAGGCTAGCGGACGGGTGCAGTACTTC. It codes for CSARDEASGRVQYF.

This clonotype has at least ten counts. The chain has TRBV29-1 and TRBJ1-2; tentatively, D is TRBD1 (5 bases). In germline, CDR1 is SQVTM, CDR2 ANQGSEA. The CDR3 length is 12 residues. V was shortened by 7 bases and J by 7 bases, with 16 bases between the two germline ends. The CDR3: CSAGTPAVGYTF. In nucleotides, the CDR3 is TGCAGCGCAGGGACCCCGGCGGTTGGCTACACCTTC.

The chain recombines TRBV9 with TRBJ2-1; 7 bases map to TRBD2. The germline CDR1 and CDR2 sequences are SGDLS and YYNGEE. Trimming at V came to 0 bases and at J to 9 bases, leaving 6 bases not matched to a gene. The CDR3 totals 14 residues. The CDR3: CASSVALAEAEQFF. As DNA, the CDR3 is TGTGCCAGCAGCGTAGCTCTAGCGGAGGCTGAGCAGTTCTTC.

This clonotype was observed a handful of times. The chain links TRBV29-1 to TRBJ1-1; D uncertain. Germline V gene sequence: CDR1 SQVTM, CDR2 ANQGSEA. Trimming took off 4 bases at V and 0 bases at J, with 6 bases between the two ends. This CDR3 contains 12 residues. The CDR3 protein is CSVGPMNTEAFF. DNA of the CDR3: TGCAGCGTTGGGCCGATGAACACTGAAGCTTTCTTT.